This record covers a single T cell receptor (beta chain). Its antigen is not yet known. In total, approximately 610 healthy bone marrow donors made up the cohort. At the time of sampling, every cohort member was nominally healthy, though immune exposures that went unrecorded were likely present. The donor was CMV seropositive and was included in the group of 250 to 300 seropositive cohort members. A peripheral blood sample was collected from each donor, and TCR beta sequencing was performed on peripheral blood mononuclear cells. Genomic DNA was extracted from the blood cell samples with the Qiagen DNeasy Blood Extraction Kit. Based on the germline V gene, the CDR1 and CDR2 sequences are SGHVS and FNYEAQ. The CDR3 contains 15 residues, cysteine and phenylalanine counted. Just CDR3 DNA is preserved here, 45 bases in frame from base 1. Trimming leaves V shorter by 3 bases and J shorter by 4 bases, with the junction holding 5 bases beyond the gene matches.

The sample originates from a study of cytomegalovirus exposure and HLA in healthy donors (TCRdb year 2017). The study in broad terms: An earlier analysis of around 600 of the donors reported 250 to 350 Gb of sequence data and about 100 million unique TCR beta sequences from about 179 million T cells. An early release covering roughly 640 HLA-typed donors comprised approximately 290 gigabases of sequencing data and roughly 86 million unique TCR sequences. Of the 350 to 450 genotyped donors, 81% were placed in the genetic ancestry cluster associated with self-reported Caucasian donors. The study was designed to test whether signatures of past pathogen exposure could be identified by cataloging public T cell receptors. The study profiled the T cell repertoires of 500 to 800 subjects by immunosequencing and related them to cytomegalovirus serostatus. A separate validation cohort of over 95 different subjects was used in addition to the roughly 700-subject first cohort. High-throughput TCR immunosequencing, statistical association of individual TCRs with disease status, and machine learning were combined to predict cytomegalovirus infection status. A later analysis re-examined previously published TCR beta repertoires from 600 to 700 donors and added high-resolution HLA genotyping to investigate patterns of TCR occurrence. The later analysis used no new phenotypic data to find candidate immune exposures, relying instead on TCR beta sequences and their occurrence across donors. An earlier analysis of fewer than 700 of the donors applied high-throughput TCR beta sequencing to assess whether each TCR beta V gene segment acted as functional or pseudogenic. Donor age, sex, ethnicity and CMV serostatus were compiled together with the repertoire data. A later genetic analysis took genome-wide SNP genotypes for about 55% of the 666 donors and used that subset as a discovery cohort. Every discovery cohort repertoire had been produced on one sequencing platform. Both class I and class II loci were covered by HLA typing, at four-digit resolution. The number of donors typed differed by locus, with roughly 629-640 for A, B, C, DRB1 and DQB1, roughly 520 for DQA1, 600 to 610 for DPA1, and some 470 for DPB1. Roughly 5 DR-DQ haplotypes were handled as single units for association and clustering, since linkage in the cohort was strong. Among 398 genotyped donors of the cohort, an average of around 240,000 unique TCR beta nucleotide sequences were sequenced per donor, approximately 20% of them non-productive. Paper-wide results and their limitations: In a later analysis, TCR association rates were found to vary across HLA loci, with the most associated TCRs seen for DRB1 alleles and the fewest for HLA-C alleles. Correlated functional status among segregating V segments might reflect linkage disequilibrium, but an unknown experimental factor could not be ruled out. A further reported finding was that TCR beta sequences accurately predicted the HLA-A and HLA-B alleles for most subjects in the first cohort. The study listed 150 to 200 TCR beta chains as associated with cytomegalovirus. Assigning TCR associations to individual alleles was difficult when HLA alleles, especially DR and DQ, strongly co-occurred. Cytomegalovirus status was reported to be diagnosed by the classifier with high specificity and sensitivity in both the original and validation cohorts. According to a later genetic analysis, donors in an Asian-associated ancestry cluster had fewer N-insertions in productive TCRs than the roughly 700-donor mean. Some IMGT-functional V segments, including TRBV6-2 and TRBV6-3, could not be distinguished by the 87-base-pair reads and were therefore excluded. The authors suggested that the approach could potentially be extended to other disease states and immunological phenotypes. The cohort was sequenced for TCR beta chains only, and without alpha or paired-chain data the features that could be detected were limited. In an earlier analysis of around 600 of the donors, most TCR beta V segments appeared in productive rearrangements about 90% or about 30% of the time, broadly matching IMGT annotations. Roughly uniform sequencing depth across donors was assumed in presence/absence analyses, although this assumption may not hold. Approximately 16 rarely observed V segments, including chromosome 9 orphons, were excluded from the earlier analysis of approximately 600 of the donors because counts were too low. A later analysis found that most CMV-associated TCR beta chains appeared HLA-restricted, with HLA associations seemingly driven largely by CMV exposure. Specific HLA alleles were associated with some 15,000 TCR beta sequences at a false discovery rate of 0.05 in a later analysis. The sequencing pipeline was judged likely to have produced a cluster of highly shared sequence variants as a technical artifact. For the cohort, immune exposure information was limited to CMV serostatus. In a later analysis, HLA-associated TCR beta chains showed more clonal expansion and lower generation probabilities than non-associated chains that were equally common. Because some donors lacked HLA typing at each locus, the association tests relied only on the typed subset. Most TCR sequences were seen in very few donors, while some public TCRs were found in many individuals. According to a later analysis, parvovirus B19, influenza, CMV and Epstein-Barr virus appeared linked to several top co-occurrence clusters. An association between a missense DCLRE1C variant and V-gene and J-gene trimming of TCR beta chains was found in a later genetic analysis and replicated in an independent cohort. A few of the identified cytomegalovirus-associated TCR beta chains were confirmed in vitro to be specific for cytomegalovirus antigens.

To prepare the library, the immunoSEQ multiplex PCR assay was applied. A mixture of 60 forward primers for TCR Vbeta segments and 13 reverse primers for TCR Jbeta segments was used in the multiplex PCR. Amplification of the CDR3 region of rearranged TCR beta genes was performed with a multiplex PCR assay on genomic DNA. Amplified TCR beta libraries were sequenced as 87-base-pair reads on the Illumina HiSeq System. The paper's processing steps were these. A later analysis counted about 82 million unique TCR beta chains across the 666 repertoires, and 9.5 million to 11 million of these chains were shared by at least two donors. Raw reads were error-corrected and collapsed into unique sequences by a nearest-neighbor algorithm in which closely related sequences were merged to remove PCR and sequencing errors. Alignment of CDR3 sequences to IMGT reference sequences was used to assign V, D and J gene segments. For a sequence to be retained, a match of at least six nucleotides was required to both a V gene segment and a J gene segment. Rearrangements were classified as productive when the CDR3 lacked stop codons and remained in frame with V and J, and all other rearrangements were classified as non-productive. Following IMGT convention, CDR3 was defined as the stretch from the second conserved V-encoded cysteine up to the conserved J-encoded phenylalanine. The earlier analysis of 500 to 650 of the donors excluded any sequence lacking an unambiguous match to a single V gene segment. An earlier analysis of fewer than 750 of the donors called V segments functional above 56.7% productive rearrangements and segregating when the between-donor standard deviation exceeded 5%. To diagnose cytomegalovirus status from the catalog of TCR beta chain sequences, a statistical classification framework was built. In a later analysis, TCR nucleotide sequences were compared against IMGT/GENE-DB human TR gene sequences so that V and J genes could be assigned. In a later analysis, CDR3 sequences and most-parsimonious VDJ recombination scenarios were assigned using the TCRdist pipeline. A later analysis defined each TCR beta chain by its CDR3 amino acid sequence plus V-gene family, and excluded reads lacking a unique V-gene family. In a later analysis, approximately 590 highly shared, low-generation-probability nucleotide sequences were removed to address suspected cross-contamination and a sequencing artifact. In a later analysis, a clonal expansion index for each public chain was calculated from normalized within-repertoire ranks of inferred template counts. Generation probabilities in a later analysis came from a VDJ recombination model fitted to out-of-frame rearrangements, and those results were checked against IGoR. In a later analysis, hypergeometric tests were used to score TCR-TCR, TCR-HLA and TCR-CMV co-occurrence, with a repertoire-size bias correction applied to TCR pairs. In a later analysis, false discovery rates were estimated by permuting HLA or CMV assignments 20 times. A later analysis grouped co-occurring TCRs with DBSCAN, adding TCRdist sequence similarity when clustering within HLA-allele-positive subsets. Co-occurrence clustering excluded repertoires with fewer than 30,000 or more than 120,000 public chains, plus five with anomalous nucleotide sharing. The clones in this table, taken by TCRdb from immuneACCESS, are in-frame only. Not every clone is retained; where verified, under half of the shortfall comes from an unresolved V gene, and the cause of the rest is unknown. The DNA gave D and trimming, while V, J and clone size come from that table. The table held for this sample gives approximately 58,000 clones. 5% to 5.5% of the sample belongs to the ten largest clones.

The clonotype was recovered from a man aged 30 to 39 in good health and CMV-seropositive. The rearrangement combines TRBV7-6 with TRBJ2-1, and 8 junction bases match TRBD1. The specimen sequenced was PBMCs. The DNA reads as follows: TGTGCCAGCAGCTTTGCAGGGGGCTTATACAATGAGCAGTTCTTC. This translates into CASSFAGGLYNEQFF.